Included here is one T cell receptor (beta chain) sequence, with context. These data belong to a study of identifying expanded T cells in peripheral blood. The data were produced by immunoSEQ multiplex PCR, yet TCRdb's version contains in-frame clones alone and is incomplete. In the table there are 100,000 to 150,000 clones, about 80% of which are singletons. V gave up 6 bases and J gave up 6 bases, with 19 bases separating them. From germline, CDR1 is MNHNS and CDR2 SASEGT. The CDR3 has 15 residues. The chain couples TRBV6-1 to TRBJ2-3; TRBD1 is a possible D gene (7 bases). This receptor was obtained from a person aged 18 to 70 in good health. Source material: blood. CDR3 loop: CASRDRDSGRDTQYF. As DNA, the CDR3 is TGTGCCAGCAGGGACCGGGACAGTGGGAGGGATACGCAGTATTTT.